These 26 T cell receptor beta chains originate from one sample sequenced in a study of T cells in Graves' hyperthyroidism and ophthalmopathy. The CDR3 regions of TCR beta were amplified from RNA transcripts. The study used the HTBI primer set for a first-round RT-PCR of the TCR CDR3. TCRdb called the multiplex PCR reads again in MiXCR, with one record for every CDR3 protein. There are around 570,000 distinct CDR3 sequences in the sample; around 20% occur only once, and about 50% lies in the top ten. The sequenced sample was blood. Receptors originate from a man aged 35-49 years with Graves' ophthalmopathy.

Comments on this clonotype: A read error is likely, as this CDR3 ends without the conserved phenylalanine or tryptophan. The J gene is TRBJ2-7, the V gene TRBV10-3; 9 bases agree with TRBD2. The CDR3 contains 15 residues. J gave up 2 bases and V 0 bases, and 2 bases lay outside the gene matches. The germline V gene has CDR1 ENHRY and CDR2 SYGVKD. The CDR3 nucleotides read TGTGCCATCAGTGAGTCGAGCGGGGGGCCCTACGAGCAGTACCTC. As protein: CAISESSGGPYEQYL.

The chain is built from TRBV5-1 and TRBJ2-3; D call uncertain. Trimming removed 6 bases at V and 1 base at J, with 9 bases between. Germline values: CDR1 SGHRS, CDR2 YFSETQ. This CDR3 contains 13 residues. This chain's CDR3 is CASTLTGTDTQYF. The CDR3 coding sequence is TGCGCCAGCACCCTGACCGGCACAGATACGCAGTATTTT.

The sample holds one count of this clonotype. This rearrangement joins TRBV9 to TRBJ2-1; TRBD2 aligns across 10 bases. The germline V gene has CDR1 SGDLS and CDR2 YYNGEE. This CDR3 is built from 15 residues. With 0 bases clipped from V and 7 bases from J, the junction kept 4 bases outside the gene matches. CDR3 protein: CASSVGFSGRNEQFF. The CDR3 bases are TGTGCCAGCAGCGTAGGTTTTAGCGGGAGGAATGAGCAGTTCTTC. The whole variable domain, filled in from reference TRBV9 and TRBJ2-1, reads DSGVTQTPKHLITATGQRVTLRCSPRSGDLSVYWYQQSLDQGLQFLIQYYNGEERAKGNILERFSAQQFPDLHSELNLSSLELGDSALYFCASSVGFSGRNEQFFGPGTRLTVL.

Only one count was recorded for this clonotype. The chain combines TRBV2 with TRBJ2-3, with D tentatively TRBD2 (5 bases). Germline loops: CDR1 SNHLY, CDR2 FYNNEI. The CDR3 length is 16 residues. The V and J ends lost 5 bases and 0 bases respectively, with 15 bases between them. The CDR3 DNA reads as TGTGCCAGCAGTCGAAACGGGGAGCCCAGCACAGATACGCAGTATTTT. It is translated as CASSRNGEPSTDTQYF.

This clonotype showed up just a few times. This sequence joins TRBV10-3 and TRBJ2-3; 10 bases line up with TRBD1. V shed 6 bases and J 5 bases; nucleotides not matched to a gene: 5. Germline CDR1 reads ENHRY; CDR2 reads SYGVKD. This CDR3 spans 14 amino acids. In DNA form, the CDR3 reads TGTGCCATCAGGACAGGGGGCGGGGAAGATACGCAGTATTTT. Its protein product is CAIRTGGGEDTQYF.

This clonotype came up many times. This chain joins TRBV10-3 and TRBJ2-7; 15 positions agree with TRBD2. V dropped 3 bases and J dropped 6; count of bases not matched to a gene: 12. The germline gives CDR1 ENHRY, CDR2 SYGVKD. There are 18 residues in the CDR3. CDR3 bases: TGTGCCATCAGTGACCCGGGACTAGCGGGAGGAGGGTACACCGAGCAGTACTTC. Translating gives CAISDPGLAGGGYTEQYF.

The sample holds many counts of this clonotype. The chain joins TRBV5-1 to TRBJ2-4; D might be TRBD1 or TRBD2, each matching 6 bases. The CDR3 is made up of 14 amino acids. CDR1 SGHRS and CDR2 YFSETQ come from the germline V gene. Trimming removed 0 bases from V and 8 bases from J, with 12 bases in between. The CDR3 nucleotides read TGCGCCAGCAGCTTGGAGGGGGGTCGGGACATTCAGTACTTC. Translated, it gives CASSLEGGRDIQYF.

At least ten counts were recorded for this clonotype. The chain combines TRBV2 with TRBJ2-7; maybe TRBD2 (7 bases). CDR1 and CDR2 (germline): SNHLY, FYNNEI. CDR3 length equals 17 residues. V was shortened by 0 bases and J by 4 bases, with 19 bases between the two germline ends. The CDR3 nucleotides are TGTGCCAGCAGTGAAGCGGGCCCAGGGAGGGGGATTTACGAGCAGTACTTC. Translating it yields CASSEAGPGRGIYEQYF.

V is TRBV9 and J is TRBJ2-5, with D maybe TRBD2 (5 bases). The V and J ends lost 3 bases and 1 base respectively, with 13 bases between them. Per the germline V gene, CDR1 is SGDLS and CDR2 is YYNGEE. The CDR3 has 15 residues. The CDR3 region is CASSANDYPQETQYF. The CDR3, as DNA: TGTGCCAGCAGCGCAAATGACTACCCCCAAGAGACCCAGTACTTC. The full variable domain, in which reference TRBV9 and TRBJ2-5 provide the parts outside the CDR3, is DSGVTQTPKHLITATGQRVTLRCSPRSGDLSVYWYQQSLDQGLQFLIQYYNGEERAKGNILERFSAQQFPDLHSELNLSSLELGDSALYFCASSANDYPQETQYFGPGTRLLVL.

Ten or more counts support this clonotype. The chain uses TRBV11-3 and TRBJ2-3; 7 bases match TRBD1. The germline CDR1 and CDR2 sequences are SGHNT and YENEEA. V shed 5 bases, J shed 1 base, and the junction held 6 bases outside the gene matches. The CDR3 runs to 15 residues. The CDR3 loop reads CASSARQGGTDTQYF. CDR3 in DNA: TGTGCCAGCAGCGCGAGACAGGGCGGCACAGATACGCAGTATTTT.

V gene TRBV5-6 combines with J gene TRBJ2-7, with 9 bases that match TRBD1. This CDR3 has 15 amino acids. CDR1 is SGHDT, CDR2 YYEEEE, per germline. V was clipped by 0 bases and J by 1 base; unmatched bases: 2. The CDR3 DNA follows: TGTGCCAGCAGCTTGGTTGGACAGGGGTCCTACGAGCAGTACTTC. Protein sequence: CASSLVGQGSYEQYF. The full variable domain, its missing parts supplied by reference TRBV5-6 and TRBJ2-7, is DAGVTQSPTHLIKTRGQQVTLRCSPKSGHDTVSWYQQALGQGPQFIFQYYEEEERQRGNFPDRFSGHQFPNYSSELNVNALLLGDSALYLCASSLVGQGSYEQYFGPGTRLTVT.

The chain combines TRBV29-1 with TRBJ2-7; 9 bases fit TRBD2. After removal of 7 bases from V and 1 base from J, the junction contained 8 bases not matched to a gene. The CDR3 contains 14 residues. Germline V gene data show CDR1 as SQVTM and CDR2 as ANQGSEA. CDR3 bases: TGCAGCGCTTCTAGCGGGACTAATTCCTACGAGCAGTACTTC. This gives the protein CSASSGTNSYEQYF.

This clonotype was seen at least ten times. The rearrangement uses TRBV2 and TRBJ2-3, with D possibly being TRBD1 (5 bases). Trimming left V 4 bases short and J 0 bases short, with 20 bases between. From germline, CDR1 is SNHLY and CDR2 FYNNEI. CDR3 length: 18 residues. DNA for the CDR3: TGTGCCAGCAGTGTTTCCTTTACAGGCAAGACTAGCACAGATACGCAGTATTTT. Its protein is CASSVSFTGKTSTDTQYF.

The chain links TRBV12-3 or TRBV12-4 to TRBJ2-7; TRBD2 aligns across 8 bases. CDR3 length: 16 amino acids. Trimming at V came to 6 bases and at J to 2 bases, leaving 12 bases not matched to a gene. The CDR3 sequence: CASSRIAGLGPYEQYF. DNA for the CDR3: TGTGCCAGCAGCCGGATCGCGGGACTAGGCCCCTACGAGCAGTACTTC.

This clonotype was observed once. CDR3: CASSLKGQGGKAFF. CDR3 DNA: TGTGCCAGCAGCTTAAAGGGGCAGGGCGGGAAAGCTTTCTTT. This chain joins TRBV7-3 and TRBJ1-1, with D tentatively TRBD1 (5 bases). V was pared by 1 base and J by 9 bases, with 15 bases between. The CDR3 has 14 residues. The germline gives CDR1 SGHTA, CDR2 FQGTGA.

The rearrangement links TRBV10-3 to TRBJ2-6; 9 bases map to TRBD1. The CDR3 totals 16 residues. J gave up 4 bases and V 5 bases, and 6 bases lay outside the gene matches. Germline V lookup: CDR1 ENHRY, CDR2 SYGVKD. The CDR3 reads CAISPGTGFGANVLTF. Here the CDR3 DNA reads TGTGCCATCAGTCCCGGGACAGGGTTCGGGGCCAACGTCCTGACTTTC.

This clonotype was seen more than once but under ten times. This sequence joins TRBV18 and TRBJ2-3; TRBD2 matches at 13 bases. The V and J ends lost 2 bases and 3 bases, in that order; junction bases with no gene match: 8. The CDR3 has 18 amino acids. CDR1 is KGHSH, CDR2 LQKENI, per germline. In nucleotides, the CDR3 is TGTGCCAGCTCACCAATGTCCTCGGGACTAGCGGGGACAGATACGCAGTATTTT. It codes for CASSPMSSGLAGTDTQYF.

The rearrangement links TRBV18 to TRBJ2-3; D unclear. The germline V gene has CDR1 KGHSH and CDR2 LQKENI. V was pared by 1 base and J by 2 bases, with 19 bases between. The CDR3 is made up of 18 amino acids. The CDR3 loop reads CASSPQAGTEHFTDTQYF. The CDR3 DNA follows: TGTGCCAGCTCACCACAGGCAGGCACAGAGCATTTCACAGATACGCAGTATTTT.

This chain connects TRBV12-5 to TRBJ1-6; D unresolved. Germline lookup yields CDR1 LGHNT and CDR2 FRNRAP. The germline V and J ends were trimmed by 1 base and 12 bases, with 4 bases remaining between them. CDR3 size: 11 residues. This CDR3 is CASGLELPLHF. The CDR3, as DNA: TGTGCTAGTGGTTTGGAGTTACCCCTCCACTTT.

This clonotype was observed a handful of times. The CDR3 reads CASSLGEKLSYNEQFF. CDR3 coding DNA: TGCGCCAGCAGTTTAGGGGAAAAACTATCCTACAATGAGCAGTTCTTC. The rearrangement links TRBV5-1 to TRBJ2-1; maybe TRBD1 (5 bases). V was pared by 5 bases and J by 1 base, with 16 bases between. CDR3 size: 16 residues. The germline V gene has CDR1 SGHRS and CDR2 YFSETQ.

The chain carries TRBV9 and TRBJ1-3, with TRBD1 identical over 7 bases. CDR3 length equals 17 residues. With 0 bases clipped from V and 0 bases from J, the junction kept 6 bases outside the gene matches. The germline CDR1 and CDR2 sequences are SGDLS and YYNGEE. CDR3 loop: CASSVDGTAYSGNTIYF. In nucleotides, the CDR3 is TGTGCCAGCAGCGTAGACGGGACAGCCTACTCTGGAAACACCATATATTTT.

V gene TRBV12-3 or TRBV12-4 combines with J gene TRBJ1-2, with 7 bases that match TRBD1. This CDR3 has 12 amino acids. Germline trimming cut 3 bases from V and 11 bases from J; bases unmatched to any gene: 6. DNA for the CDR3: TGTGCCAGCAGTTTTGGGGGCAGGGGGTACACCTTC. Its protein is CASSFGGRGYTF.

This chain joins TRBV6-1 and TRBJ2-5; D ambiguous. Trimming left V 5 bases short and J 5 bases short, with 12 bases between. Per germline, CDR1 MNHNS and CDR2 SASEGT. The CDR3 loop spans 13 amino acids. The CDR3 nucleotides read TGTGCCAGCAGTAACCCGGTCGAGGAGACCCAGTACTTC. Translated, it gives CASSNPVEETQYF.

J is TRBJ1-1 and V is TRBV29-1; D remains ambiguous. This CDR3 region has 13 residues. Germline lookup yields CDR1 SQVTM and CDR2 ANQGSEA. Trimming pared 6 bases from V and 0 bases from J, leaving 11 bases between. For the CDR3, the DNA is TGCAGCGTCAACTCACAGCTGAACACTGAAGCTTTCTTT. Translated, it gives CSVNSQLNTEAFF.

The chain combines TRBV7-9 with TRBJ2-7; 8 bases agree with TRBD1. This CDR3 contains 12 residues. CDR1 is SEHNR and CDR2 is FQNEAQ in the germline V gene (reference sequence). The J segment lost 6 bases and the V segment lost 6 bases, leaving 4 bases of the junction unmatched. The CDR3 DNA sequence: TGTGCCAGCAGACCACAGGGGGGCGAGCAGTACTTC. It encodes CASRPQGGEQYF.

This clonotype has at least ten counts. The chain combines TRBV7-9 with TRBJ2-7; D possibly corresponds to TRBD1 (5 bases). Germline assignment: CDR1 SEHNR and CDR2 FQNEAQ (reference sequence). This CDR3 is 13 amino acids long. V lost 6 bases to trimming and J lost 1 base, with 10 bases between them. This CDR3 is CASRGDSSYEQYF. In DNA, the CDR3 is TGTGCCAGCAGGGGTGACAGTTCCTACGAGCAGTACTTC. The whole variable domain, remainder taken from reference TRBV7-9 and TRBJ2-7, is DTGVSQNPRHKITKRGQNVTFRCDPISEHNRLYWYRQTLGQGPEFLTYFQNEAQLEKSRLLSDRFSAERPKGSFSTLEIQRTEQGDSAMYLCASRGDSSYEQYFGPGTRLTVT.